This T cell receptor (beta chain) was recovered during a study of CD8 T cells in Susac syndrome. General observations from the study: The authors acknowledged that the study's TCR sequencing and HLA analysis involved relatively few individuals.

TCR beta was sequenced from blood CD8+ and CD4+ T cells. The CD8+ and CD4+ T cells were isolated magnetically using a negative isolation approach, whereas the TEMRA cells were enriched by FACS. Regarding this clonotype: Its antigen is unidentified.

The length of the CDR3 is 13 residues. In germline, CDR1 is SGHTA, CDR2 FQGNSA. V shed 7 bases and J shed 3 bases, with 10 bases lying between them. The RNA, 0.5 to 1 ug, was put through reverse transcription using random hexamers. Coverage of TCR beta CDR3 amplification by immunoSEQ multiplex PCR extended to 54 Vbeta and 13 Jbeta. Using its own MiXCR run on the immunoSEQ multiplex PCR reads, TCRdb lists one record per CDR3 protein. The data contain 150,000 to 200,000 distinct CDR3 sequences, approximately 96% of them singletons. The clonotype originates from a human donor with multiple sclerosis. Sequencing was done on a sample of CD4+ T cells from PBMCs. The chain links TRBV7-2 to TRBJ1-5; TRBD1 might be the D (5 bases). CDR3 loop: CASTQGDNQPQHF. As DNA, the CDR3 is TGTGCCAGCACCCAAGGGGACAATCAGCCCCAGCATTTT.